Listed below are T cell receptor beta chains from one sample, sequenced in a study of T cell responses to AZD1222 COVID-19 vaccine. Sequencing used immunoSEQ multiplex PCR; TCRdb keeps in-frame clones, though not all of them. The sample carries 180,000 or so clones, 85% to 90% recorded once. The material sequenced was peripheral blood, taken on day 0 of AZD1222 vaccination. These receptors originate from an adult in good health. Both conserved end residues are part of each CDR3. A D gene is named only where the DNA matches it firmly. Size tells how often a clone was seen (once, few, many) or the class of an expanded clone, and some rows leave it out.

V gene	clone size	D gene	J gene	CDR3 DNA	CDR3 protein
TRBV5-6	-	TRBD2	TRBJ2-7	TGTGCCAGCAGCTTGGCGGGACTAGAGTCGGCCGAGCAGTACTTC	CASSLAGLESAEQYF
TRBV27	-	TRBD2	TRBJ2-7	TGTGCCAGCAGCCCCTCCCCACTAGCGGGAGAAAGCAACGAGCAGTACTTC	CASSPSPLAGESNEQYF
TRBV29-1	-	TRBD1	TRBJ1-1	TGCAGCGTTGAAGATCGACAGGGTACTGAAGCTTTCTTT	CSVEDRQGTEAFF
TRBV28	-	TRBD1	TRBJ1-2	TGTGCCAGCAGTTTAGGGGCAGGGGGCGACTATGGCTACACCTTC	CASSLGAGGDYGYTF
TRBV10-1	-	-	TRBJ2-1	TGCGCCAGCAGTGAGCGCCCAGGGGCCCCATACAATGAGCAGTTCTTC	CASSERPGAPYNEQFF
TRBV29-1	-	-	TRBJ2-7	TGCAGCGCCGCGGGTGGGAGCTCCTACGAGCAGTACTTC	CSAAGGSSYEQYF
TRBV2	-	TRBD2	TRBJ2-2	TGTGCCAGCAGTTTTAAGACTAGCGGGAGTACCGGGGAGCTGTTTTTT	CASSFKTSGSTGELFF
TRBV21-1	-	-	TRBJ1-2	TGTGCCAGCAGCGCCTGGACAGGGAGGGAGGGCTATGGCTACACCTTC	CASSAWTGREGYGYTF
TRBV7-9	-	-	TRBJ2-1	TGTGCCAGCACCCATGAGGTTTCCTACAATGAGCAGTTCTTC	CASTHEVSYNEQFF
TRBV19	-	-	TRBJ1-1	TGTGCCAGTAGTATGGGGCAGAGCACTGAAGCTTTCTTT	CASSMGQSTEAFF
TRBV7-8	-	-	TRBJ2-1	TGTGCCAGCAGCATAGGGACGACACGGGAAGAGCAGTTCTTC	CASSIGTTREEQFF
TRBV3-1/TRBV3-2	-	TRBD1	TRBJ1-1	TGTGCCAGCAGCCGCCCCACAGGGGCGCCTGAAGCTTTCTTT	CASSRPTGAPEAFF
TRBV11-2	-	-	TRBJ1-1	TGTGCCAGCAGCTTATGGGGCAACCGTAACACTGAAGCTTTCTTT	CASSLWGNRNTEAFF
TRBV6-5	-	TRBD2	TRBJ2-3	TGTGCCAGCAGCATACTAGCGGGAGGGTCGGATACGCAGTATTTT	CASSILAGGSDTQYF
TRBV7-9	-	-	TRBJ2-7	TGTGCCAGCCGGGGGAGTTACGAGCAGTACTTC	CASRGSYEQYF
TRBV2	-	-	TRBJ1-1	TGTGCCAGCAGGGCATTGGAGGACACTGAAGCTTTCTTT	CASRALEDTEAFF
TRBV18	-	TRBD1	TRBJ1-5	TGTGCCAGCTCACCGGGGACAGGGTTTCAGCCCCAGCATTTT	CASSPGTGFQPQHF
TRBV5-4	-	TRBD1	TRBJ1-6	TGTGCCAGCCAGCCTTCGACAGGGGTTGACTCACCCCTCCACTTT	CASQPSTGVDSPLHF
TRBV19	-	-	TRBJ2-1	TGTGCCAGTAGTATAGCTGGATCCTACAATGAGCAGTTCTTC	CASSIAGSYNEQFF
TRBV30	-	-	TRBJ1-5	TGTGCCTGGAGTGTTCCGGGGACAAGCAATCAGCCCCAGCATTTT	CAWSVPGTSNQPQHF
TRBV28	-	-	TRBJ1-1	TGTGCCAGCGGCACCGGTGAAGCTTTCTTT	CASGTGEAFF
TRBV7-2	-	-	TRBJ2-7	TGTGCCAGCAGCTCCACCTACGGTACCTACGAGCAGTACTTC	CASSSTYGTYEQYF
TRBV19	-	TRBD2	TRBJ2-3	TGTGCCAGTAGCCCGCCAGGACTAGCGGTCCCGATAGATACGCAGTATTTT	CASSPPGLAVPIDTQYF
TRBV18	once	TRBD2	TRBJ2-1	TGTGCCAGCTCACCGACTAGCGGGGGACCCCCCTACAATGAGCAGTTCTTC	CASSPTSGGPPYNEQFF
TRBV7-9	-	-	TRBJ2-5	TGTGCCAGCAGCTTAACGGGAGTCGGAGAGACCCAGTACTTC	CASSLTGVGETQYF
TRBV10-3	-	TRBD1	TRBJ2-1	TGTGCCGTGAGGGGACAGGGGGACAATGAGCAGTTCTTC	CAVRGQGDNEQFF
TRBV6-1	-	-	TRBJ1-2	TGTGCCAGCAGTGAAACCTGGCGACTTGACTATGGCTACACCTTC	CASSETWRLDYGYTF
TRBV5-1	-	TRBD2	TRBJ2-1	TGCGCCAGCAGCCCTACTAGCGGGAGCTACAATGAGCAGTTCTTC	CASSPTSGSYNEQFF
TRBV19	-	-	TRBJ2-1	TGTGCCAGTAGTATAGACCTCAACTCCTACAATGAGCAGTTCTTC	CASSIDLNSYNEQFF
TRBV7-9	-	TRBD1	TRBJ1-5	TGTGCCAGCAGCCCAGGACAGGGGGCGCAAATTCAGCCCCAGCATTTT	CASSPGQGAQIQPQHF
TRBV20-1	-	-	TRBJ2-7	TGCAGTGCTAGAGTTGTGAACGAGCAGTACTTC	CSARVVNEQYF
TRBV4-1	-	-	TRBJ1-2	TGCGCCAGCAGCCGGGGGGACCTACGCCCTGTCTATGGCTACACCTTC	CASSRGDLRPVYGYTF
TRBV6-5	-	-	TRBJ2-7	TGTGCCAGCAGGGACCGACCGTCCTCCTACGAGCAGTACTTC	CASRDRPSSYEQYF
TRBV28	-	-	TRBJ1-4	TGTGCCAGCAGTTTAAGGGGTGCGGGGGGAAAACTGTTTTTT	CASSLRGAGGKLFF
TRBV5-5	-	-	TRBJ2-1	TGTGCCAGCAGCTTCCCGGCCAATGAGCAGTTCTTC	CASSFPANEQFF
TRBV4-3	once	-	TRBJ2-2	TGCGCCAGCAGCCAAGTTATGGCGGGGACCGGGGAGCTGTTTTTT	CASSQVMAGTGELFF
TRBV7-2	-	-	TRBJ2-5	TGTGCCAGCAGCTTAGCGTGGGGGGAGACCCAGTACTTC	CASSLAWGETQYF
TRBV5-1	-	-	TRBJ2-7	TGCGCCAGCAGCTTAGGGGGGACCTACGAGCAGTACTTC	CASSLGGTYEQYF
TRBV18	-	-	TRBJ1-5	TGTGCCAGCTCACCCTCCGCGGGCAATCAGCCCCAGCATTTT	CASSPSAGNQPQHF
TRBV7-3	-	-	TRBJ2-1	TGTGCCAGCAGCAAGCCGGGGCAAGAGCAGTTCTTC	CASSKPGQEQFF
TRBV10-2	-	TRBD1	TRBJ1-5	TGCGCCAGTGCTGAGACAGGGAACACCATGGGCTACCAGCCCCAGCATTTT	CASAETGNTMGYQPQHF
TRBV6-1	-	-	TRBJ2-1	TGTGCCAGCAGTGTGTCTGGGAGCTCCTACAATGAGCAGTTCTTC	CASSVSGSSYNEQFF
TRBV10-3	-	-	TRBJ1-4	TGTGCCATCAGTGAGACAGAGAATGAAAAACTGTTTTTT	CAISETENEKLFF
TRBV6-4	few	-	TRBJ2-3	TGTGCCAGCAGTGAGAACCCGGGATCCACAGATACGCAGTATTTT	CASSENPGSTDTQYF
TRBV7-6	-	TRBD1	TRBJ1-6	TGTGCCAGCAGCTCACGGGACAGCAATTCACCCCTCCACTTT	CASSSRDSNSPLHF
TRBV5-8	-	-	TRBJ1-6	TGTGCCAGCAGCTCCAGAGGGCAAGCCCGCAATTCACCCCTCCACTTT	CASSSRGQARNSPLHF
TRBV7-2	-	-	TRBJ2-1	TGTGCCAGCACCGACAGGAGGTTCAGCTCCTACAATGAGCAGTTCTTC	CASTDRRFSSYNEQFF
TRBV28	-	TRBD2	TRBJ2-3	TGTGCCAGCAGGGGTTTTGCGCTCAGCGGGGATAGCACAGATACGCAGTATTTT	CASRGFALSGDSTDTQYF
TRBV6-5	-	TRBD2	TRBJ2-1	TGTGCCAGCAGCCGTACTAGCGGGGTCTACAATGAGCAGTTCTTC	CASSRTSGVYNEQFF
TRBV28	-	TRBD2	TRBJ2-5	TGTGCCAGTTCCCGGGAGGGTTGGGAGACCCAGTACTTC	CASSREGWETQYF